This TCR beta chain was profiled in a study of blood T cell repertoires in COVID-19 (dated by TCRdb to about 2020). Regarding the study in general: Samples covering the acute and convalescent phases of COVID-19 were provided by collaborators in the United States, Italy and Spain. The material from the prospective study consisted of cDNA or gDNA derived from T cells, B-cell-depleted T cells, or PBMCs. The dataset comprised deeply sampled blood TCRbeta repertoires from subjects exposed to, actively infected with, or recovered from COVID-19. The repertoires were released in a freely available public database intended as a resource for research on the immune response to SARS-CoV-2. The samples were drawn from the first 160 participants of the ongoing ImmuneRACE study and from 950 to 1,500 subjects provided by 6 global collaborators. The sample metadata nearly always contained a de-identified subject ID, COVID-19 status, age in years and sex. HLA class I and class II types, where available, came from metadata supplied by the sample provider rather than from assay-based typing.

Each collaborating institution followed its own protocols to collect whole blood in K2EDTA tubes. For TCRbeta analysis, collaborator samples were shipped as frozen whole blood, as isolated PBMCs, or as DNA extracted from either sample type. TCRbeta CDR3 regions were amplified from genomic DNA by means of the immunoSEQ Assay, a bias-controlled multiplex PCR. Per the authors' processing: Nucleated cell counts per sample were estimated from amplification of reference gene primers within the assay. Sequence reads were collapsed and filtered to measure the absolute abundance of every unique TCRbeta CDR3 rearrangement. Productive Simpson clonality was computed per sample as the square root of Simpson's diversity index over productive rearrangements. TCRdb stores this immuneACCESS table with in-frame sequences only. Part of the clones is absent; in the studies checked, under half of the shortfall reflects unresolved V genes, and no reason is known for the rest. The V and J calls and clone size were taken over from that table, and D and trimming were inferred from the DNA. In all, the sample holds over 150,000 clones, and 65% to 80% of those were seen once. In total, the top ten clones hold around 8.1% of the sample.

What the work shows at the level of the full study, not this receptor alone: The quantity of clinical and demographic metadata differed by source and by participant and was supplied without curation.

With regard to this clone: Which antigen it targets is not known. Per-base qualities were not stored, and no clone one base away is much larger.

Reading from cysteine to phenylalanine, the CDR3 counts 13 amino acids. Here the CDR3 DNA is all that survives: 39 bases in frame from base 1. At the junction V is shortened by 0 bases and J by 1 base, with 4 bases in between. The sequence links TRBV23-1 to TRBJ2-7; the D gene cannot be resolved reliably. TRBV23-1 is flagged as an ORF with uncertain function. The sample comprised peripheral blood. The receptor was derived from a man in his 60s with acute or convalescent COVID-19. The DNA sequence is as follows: TGCGCCAGCAGTCAATCCGGGTCCTACGAGCAGTACTTC. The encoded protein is CASSQSGSYEQYF.